Listed below are T cell receptor beta chains from one sample, sequenced in a study of blood T cell repertoires in COVID-19. Here immunoSEQ multiplex PCR was the method, and the copy in TCRdb shows in-frame clones only, minus some. The sample has about 70,000 clones; 88% are singletons. Sequences were obtained from peripheral blood. Source of these receptors: a human donor in a cohort sampled during active COVID-19. Both conserved end residues are part of each CDR3. Fields, in order: clone size, D gene, J gene, V gene, CDR3 protein, CDR3 DNA. The D gene is left open where the match is weak. Not all rows give a size; the values are once, few, many and, for expanded clones, a class.

clone size: once; D gene: .; J gene: TRBJ2-1; V gene: TRBV4-2; CDR3 protein: CASSPRDYNEQFF; CDR3 DNA: TGTGCCAGCAGCCCCCGGGACTACAATGAGCAGTTCTTC
clone size: .; D gene: TRBD1; J gene: TRBJ1-6; V gene: TRBV7-9; CDR3 protein: CASSSTGTGNSPLHF; CDR3 DNA: TGTGCCAGCAGCTCGACCGGGACAGGGAATTCACCCCTCCACTTT
clone size: .; D gene: .; J gene: TRBJ1-1; V gene: TRBV5-1; CDR3 protein: CASSPVTGNTEAFF; CDR3 DNA: TGCGCCAGCAGCCCCGTTACAGGGAACACTGAAGCTTTCTTT
clone size: .; D gene: .; J gene: TRBJ2-5; V gene: TRBV7-9; CDR3 protein: CASSLTLAVRESQYF; CDR3 DNA: TGTGCCAGCAGCTTAACATTAGCGGTCCGGGAGTCCCAGTACTTC
clone size: once; D gene: TRBD2; J gene: TRBJ2-1; V gene: TRBV27; CDR3 protein: CAVGLAVNEQFF; CDR3 DNA: TGTGCCGTGGGGCTAGCGGTAAATGAGCAGTTCTTC
clone size: once; D gene: TRBD2; J gene: TRBJ2-4; V gene: TRBV7-2; CDR3 protein: CASSLAGGQYIQYF; CDR3 DNA: TGTGCCAGCAGCCTAGCGGGGGGGCAATACATTCAGTACTTC
clone size: .; D gene: TRBD1; J gene: TRBJ2-6; V gene: TRBV2; CDR3 protein: CASRGQGPGANVLTF; CDR3 DNA: TGTGCCAGCAGGGGACAGGGACCTGGGGCCAACGTCCTGACTTTC
clone size: .; D gene: .; J gene: TRBJ2-1; V gene: TRBV6-2/TRBV6-3; CDR3 protein: CASSSSGAGSIEQFF; CDR3 DNA: TGTGCCAGCAGTTCATCAGGGGCCGGCTCAATAGAGCAGTTCTTC
clone size: .; D gene: TRBD1; J gene: TRBJ2-5; V gene: TRBV5-1; CDR3 protein: CASSPGTGGETQYF; CDR3 DNA: TGCGCCAGCAGCCCTGGGACAGGGGGAGAGACCCAGTACTTC
clone size: .; D gene: .; J gene: TRBJ2-1; V gene: TRBV28; CDR3 protein: CASSPLDEQFF; CDR3 DNA: TGTGCCAGCAGTCCCCTCGATGAGCAGTTCTTC
clone size: .; D gene: .; J gene: TRBJ2-5; V gene: TRBV6-1; CDR3 protein: CASSEYRGALETQYF; CDR3 DNA: TGTGCCAGCAGTGAATACCGGGGGGCATTGGAGACCCAGTACTTC
clone size: .; D gene: .; J gene: TRBJ2-5; V gene: TRBV19; CDR3 protein: CASSTFPPRETQYF; CDR3 DNA: TGTGCCAGTAGTACTTTTCCCCCCCGGGAGACCCAGTACTTC
clone size: .; D gene: TRBD2; J gene: TRBJ2-1; V gene: TRBV2; CDR3 protein: CASLLPSGQGQFF; CDR3 DNA: TGTGCCAGCCTACTACCTAGCGGCCAAGGGCAGTTCTTC
clone size: once; D gene: TRBD1; J gene: TRBJ1-5; V gene: TRBV18; CDR3 protein: CASSDRVYRNQPQHF; CDR3 DNA: TGTGCCAGCTCAGACAGGGTCTATCGCAATCAGCCCCAGCATTTT
clone size: .; D gene: .; J gene: TRBJ1-2; V gene: TRBV7-2; CDR3 protein: CASSQGNYGYTF; CDR3 DNA: TGTGCCAGCAGCCAGGGCAACTATGGCTACACCTTC
clone size: few; D gene: TRBD1; J gene: TRBJ2-1; V gene: TRBV18; CDR3 protein: CASTTGQGAWDEQFF; CDR3 DNA: TGTGCCAGCACAACGGGACAGGGGGCTTGGGATGAGCAGTTCTTC
clone size: .; D gene: .; J gene: TRBJ2-2; V gene: TRBV4-2; CDR3 protein: CASSQDPAANTGELFF; CDR3 DNA: TGTGCCAGCAGCCAAGACCCCGCGGCGAACACCGGGGAGCTGTTTTTT
clone size: .; D gene: .; J gene: TRBJ2-2; V gene: TRBV18; CDR3 protein: CASSLQAGELFF; CDR3 DNA: TGTGCCAGCTCACTCCAGGCCGGGGAGCTGTTTTTT
clone size: .; D gene: TRBD1; J gene: TRBJ1-1; V gene: TRBV7-2; CDR3 protein: CASSRDRGTEAFF; CDR3 DNA: TGTGCCAGCAGCCGGGACAGGGGCACTGAAGCTTTCTTT
clone size: .; D gene: .; J gene: TRBJ2-1; V gene: TRBV9; CDR3 protein: CASSVGGSDNEQFF; CDR3 DNA: TGTGCCAGCAGCGTAGGAGGGTCGGACAATGAGCAGTTCTTC
clone size: .; D gene: .; J gene: TRBJ1-4; V gene: TRBV19; CDR3 protein: CASYHQGADEKLFF; CDR3 DNA: TGTGCCAGTTACCACCAGGGTGCGGATGAAAAACTGTTTTTT
clone size: .; D gene: .; J gene: TRBJ1-6; V gene: TRBV11-2; CDR3 protein: CASSDGGAGPNSPLHF; CDR3 DNA: TGTGCCAGCAGCGATGGAGGAGCGGGGCCTAATTCACCCCTCCACTTT